This T cell receptor beta chain was captured in a study of T cell responses to AZD1222 COVID-19 vaccine. Details on this clone: Antigen unknown.

Trimming stripped 6 bases from V and 5 bases from J, with 15 bases between. Germline CDR1 and CDR2: SGHRS and YFSETQ. The CDR3 is 13 residues long. Some clones are missing from TCRdb's copy, which holds only in-frame ones; the method was immunoSEQ multiplex PCR. The table lists fewer than 200,000 clones, just over 85% of them singletons. Whether given at about 4 or about 12 weeks, second doses were pooled. Findings and caveats of the study: Only a handful of AZD1222 recipients, several in all, had baseline seropositivity. Per reports, nearly half of all spike-specific TCRs target regions that are unmutated in variants. Donors were mostly white British, more females; clonal diversity possibly underestimated.

The rearrangement joins TRBV5-1 to TRBJ2-7, with D possibly being TRBD2 (6 bases). This TCR derives from an adult who received the AZD1222 COVID-19 vaccine. The sample here was peripheral blood, taken 28 days after the second AZD1222 dose. CDR3 nucleotide sequence: TGCGCCAGCAAAAATCCGGGACTTGACGAGCAGTACTTC. Protein: CASKNPGLDEQYF. The full variable domain, completed using reference TRBV5-1 and TRBJ2-7, is KAGVTQTPRYLIKTRGQQVTLSCSPISGHRSVSWYQQTPGQGLQFLFEYFSETQRNKGNFPGRFSGRQFSNSRSEMNVSTLELGDSALYLCASKNPGLDEQYFGPGTRLTVT.